The entry below describes one T cell receptor (beta chain). This entry is derived from a study of monozygotic twins with inflammatory bowel disease. From its re-call of the 5' RACE reads, TCRdb lists each CDR3 protein once, without DNA. The repertoire table contains some 450,000 distinct CDR3 sequences. The germline V gene encodes CDR1 MGHRA and CDR2 YSYEKL. The CDR3 runs 14 residues. V usage is TRBV4-1 and J usage is TRBJ1-6. This clonotype was sampled from a human donor with ulcerative colitis or Crohn's disease, or a healthy co-twin of an affected twin (not recorded which). Sequencing was performed on blood. CDR3 region: CASSQEVGNSPLHF.